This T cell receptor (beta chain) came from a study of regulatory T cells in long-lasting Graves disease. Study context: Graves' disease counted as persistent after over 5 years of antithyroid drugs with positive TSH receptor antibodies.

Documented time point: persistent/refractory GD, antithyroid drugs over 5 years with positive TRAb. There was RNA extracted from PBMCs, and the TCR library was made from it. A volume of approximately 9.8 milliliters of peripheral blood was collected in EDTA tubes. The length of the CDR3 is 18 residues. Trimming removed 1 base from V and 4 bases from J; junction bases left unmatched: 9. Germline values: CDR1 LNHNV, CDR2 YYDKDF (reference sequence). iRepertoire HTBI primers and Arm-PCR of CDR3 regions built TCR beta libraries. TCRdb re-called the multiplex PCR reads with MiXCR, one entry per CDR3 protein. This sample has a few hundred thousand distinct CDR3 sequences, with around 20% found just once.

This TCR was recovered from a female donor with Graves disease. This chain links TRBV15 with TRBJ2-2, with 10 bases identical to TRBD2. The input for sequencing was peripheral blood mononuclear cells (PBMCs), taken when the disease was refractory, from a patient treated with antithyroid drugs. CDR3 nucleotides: TGTGCCACCAGCAGAGGCCTAGCGGGAGTTAGTGGCACCGGGGAGCTGTTTTTT. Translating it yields CATSRGLAGVSGTGELFF.